The 11 T cell receptor beta chains given below trace back to one sample, sequenced in a study of cytomegalovirus exposure and HLA in healthy donors. Both 60 Vbeta primers and 13 Jbeta primers went into the PCR. This table comes from immunoSEQ multiplex PCR, and its TCRdb copy is limited to in-frame clones, with some not included. The sample has roughly 190,000 clones, about 9% seen once. The sample comprised PBMCs. The receptors shown here come from a young woman in good health and CMV-seropositive.

V and J are TRBV4-1 and TRBJ2-3; no firm D call. Germline CDR1 and CDR2: MGHRA and YSYEKL. This CDR3 is 15 amino acids long. V was shortened by 0 bases and J by 0 bases, with 7 bases between the two germline ends. CDR3 in DNA: TGCGCCAGCAGCCAAGAGAGCACTAGCACAGATACGCAGTATTTT. It is translated as CASSQESTSTDTQYF.

This clone was recorded a few times. V usage is TRBV5-5 and J usage is TRBJ1-2, with TRBD1 identical over 12 bases. Germline V gene data show CDR1 as SGHKS and CDR2 as YYEKEE (reference sequence). V dropped 2 bases and J dropped 7; count of bases not matched to a gene: 6. The CDR3 is 15 residues long. The CDR3 protein is CASSLTGQGAFGYTF. Here the CDR3 DNA reads TGTGCCAGCAGCTTAACGGGACAGGGGGCGTTTGGCTACACCTTC. The full variable domain, its missing parts supplied by reference TRBV5-5 and TRBJ1-2, is DAGVTQSPTHLIKTRGQQVTLRCSPISGHKSVSWYQQVLGQGPQFIFQYYEKEERGRGNFPDRFSARQFPNYSSELNVNALLLGDSALYLCASSLTGQGAFGYTFGSGTRLTVV.

The V call is TRBV5-8, the J call TRBJ1-5; a weak D match, TRBD1 (6 bases). V was pared by 0 bases and J by 1 base, with 14 bases between. The CDR3 sequence is 17 residues long. CDR1 and CDR2 from the germline V gene are SGHTS and YDEGEE. The CDR3 nucleotides are TGTGCCAGCAGCTTGGGACAGGTATCTTCAAGCAATCAGCCCCAGCATTTT. Translation gives CASSLGQVSSSNQPQHF.

This clone was seen a handful of times. Within the sample, other DNA sequences also encode this same CDR3. V is TRBV19 and J is TRBJ2-6, with a weak D call TRBD1 (6 bases). The ends were cut back, 10 bases at V and 0 bases at J, with 13 bases in the middle. This CDR3 comprises 15 residues. Germline V gene lookup returns CDR1 LNHDA and CDR2 SQIVND (reference sequence). The CDR3: CAIGQISSGANVLTF. The DNA of the CDR3 is TGTGCCATTGGACAGATAAGCTCTGGGGCCAACGTCCTGACTTTC.

This chain connects TRBV10-2 to TRBJ2-7; perhaps TRBD1 as D (7 bases). The CDR3 is 16 amino acids. Trimming pared 0 bases from V and 6 bases from J, leaving 18 bases between. Germline CDR1 is WSHSY and CDR2 is SAAADI. The CDR3 DNA follows: TGCGCCAGCAGTGAGTCGACAGGGAGGCTCAGTATCGAGCAGTACTTC. Translated, it gives CASSESTGRLSIEQYF.

Notes on this clone: Additional DNA sequences in this sample encode the identical CDR3. The chain combines TRBV5-1 with TRBJ1-1; TRBD1 is a possible D gene (5 bases). Trimming took 4 bases from V and 2 from J, leaving 9 bases between them. Germline assignment: CDR1 SGHRS and CDR2 YFSETQ. The CDR3 runs 13 residues. CDR3 sequence (DNA): TGCGCCAGCAGCACTCAGGGCAACACTGAAGCTTTCTTT. Its protein is CASSTQGNTEAFF.

This chain joins TRBV7-9 and TRBJ2-1, with 7 bases fitting TRBD1. After removal of 4 bases from V and 16 bases from J, the junction contained 13 bases not matched to a gene. Germline CDR1 is SEHNR and CDR2 is FQNEAQ (reference sequence). The CDR3 is 13 amino acids. CDR3 nucleotides: TGTGCCAGCAGCTCAAACACAGGGGACCGACGTTTCTTC. Amino acid sequence: CASSSNTGDRRFF.

Only a few counts were recorded for this clone. This sequence joins TRBV7-3 and TRBJ2-6; D is uncertain. Germline CDR1 reads SGHTA; CDR2 reads FQGTGA. With 5 bases removed from V and 1 base from J, the gap between germline ends came to 12 bases. The CDR3 covers 16 residues. CDR3 coding DNA: TGTGCCAGCAGCCCGACTCCTCTTTCTGGGGCCAACGTCCTGACTTTC. As protein: CASSPTPLSGANVLTF.

In this sample, this clone turned up a few times. The sample contains more than one DNA sequence encoding this CDR3. The genes are TRBV5-1 and TRBJ2-3; 12 nucleotides agree with TRBD2. This CDR3 contains 15 residues. The V segment lost 5 bases and the J segment 6 bases; nucleotides outside the gene matches: 7. CDR1 and CDR2 from the germline V gene are SGHRS and YFSETQ. DNA of the CDR3: TGCGCCAGCAGTTCCGGGACTAGCGGGCCTGATACGCAGTATTTT. Its protein product is CASSSGTSGPDTQYF.

The chain carries TRBV27 and TRBJ2-1; 7 nucleotides align to TRBD2. Germline CDR1 MNHEY, CDR2 SMNVEV (reference sequence). CDR3 size: 17 residues. J gave up 0 bases and V 1 base, and 6 bases lay outside the gene matches. The CDR3 DNA is TGTGCCAGCAGTTTATTTCTAGCGGCTAGCTCCTACAATGAGCAGTTCTTC. This codes for CASSLFLAASSYNEQFF.

This clone has a handful of counts. The V and J genes are TRBV9 and TRBJ1-1; D is uncertain. The CDR3 is 13 residues long. V gave up 3 bases and J gave up 6 bases, with 12 bases separating them. CDR1 is SGDLS, CDR2 YYNGEE, per germline. The CDR3 DNA reads TGTGCCAGCAGCGAGGGAGGGAGGGCTGAAGCTTTCTTT. This translates into CASSEGGRAEAFF.